A single sample gave rise to the 21 T cell receptor beta chains below, sequenced in a study of identical twins. TCRdb re-analysed the 5' RACE reads in MiXCR, keeping a single row per CDR3 protein. The data hold about 240,000 distinct CDR3 sequences, with approximately 6.8% observed a single time. A further study also used this sample, focusing on yellow fever vaccine responses in identical twins.

Sample: CD8+ T cells sorted from blood. These receptors came from a woman aged 18-29 years in good health.

The chain has TRBV4-1 and TRBJ1-2, with D uncertain. Between the trimmed V and J ends, which lost 0 bases and 9 bases, there was a span of 8 bases. Germline CDR1 reads MGHRA; CDR2 reads YSYEKL. CDR3 size: 12 residues. In nucleotides, the CDR3 is TGCGCCAGCAGCCAAGACGGGTATCGCTACACCTTC. Amino acids: CASSQDGYRYTF.

The sample holds a few counts of this clonotype. This chain uses TRBV7-9 with TRBJ2-1, with a weak D call TRBD1 (6 bases). From germline, CDR1 is SEHNR and CDR2 FQNEAQ (reference sequence). The CDR3 runs to 16 residues. Trimming left V 5 bases short and J 3 bases short, with 17 bases between. The CDR3 nucleotides read TGTGCCAGCAGCCGTAAACGGCAGGGGTTCTACAATGAGCAGTTCTTC. The encoded protein is CASSRKRQGFYNEQFF.

The V and J genes are TRBV5-6 and TRBJ2-7, with D unclear. Trimming took 6 bases from V and 1 from J, leaving 11 bases between them. Germline lookup yields CDR1 SGHDT and CDR2 YYEEEE. This CDR3 is 13 amino acids long. CDR3 region: CASKSEVSYEQYV. The CDR3 DNA follows: TGTGCCAGCAAATCAGAGGTTTCCTACGAGCAGTACGTC.

This clonotype was detected many times. The CDR3 coding sequence is TGTGCCAGCACCTCTAGCGGGAGTAGCTACAATGAGCAGTTCTTC. It is translated as CASTSSGSSYNEQFF. The rearrangement uses TRBV12-3 or TRBV12-4 and TRBJ2-1; 10 bases align to TRBD2. The CDR3 runs 15 residues. The trim removed 7 bases at V and 3 bases at J, leaving 6 bases unmatched.

This clonotype was counted between two and nine times. This chain joins TRBV7-9 and TRBJ1-3; possible D gene TRBD1, 5 bases. Trimming stripped 5 bases from V and 0 bases from J, with 17 bases between. From germline, CDR1 is SEHNR and CDR2 FQNEAQ (reference sequence). CDR3 size: 17 residues. The CDR3 sequence: CASSPDRQLFSGNTIYF. In DNA, the CDR3 is TGTGCCAGCAGCCCCGACCGACAGTTATTCTCTGGAAACACCATATATTTT.

The chain has TRBV29-1 and TRBJ2-1; D tentatively reads TRBD1 or TRBD2 (5 bases each). CDR3 length equals 15 residues. V shed 1 base and J shed 4 bases, with 14 bases lying between them. Germline-derived CDR1 and CDR2 are SQVTM and ANQGSEA. The CDR3 DNA follows: TGCAGCGTTGAAGGGGACCCTGTAATTTACAATGAGCAGTTCTTC. This sequence encodes CSVEGDPVIYNEQFF.

In DNA form, the CDR3 reads TGTGCCAGCAGTGTGACGGGGACCTTGAACACTGAAGCTTTCTTT. Its translation: CASSVTGTLNTEAFF. The chain carries TRBV6-1 and TRBJ1-1, with a weak D call TRBD1 (5 bases). The CDR3 is 15 amino acids. Looked up from germline, CDR1 is MNHNS and CDR2 is SASEGT. The V gene lost 4 bases and the J gene lost 0 bases, with 12 bases spanning the gap.

A few counts support this clonotype. The chain joins TRBV3-1 to TRBJ1-6; D unclear. CDR1 and CDR2 (germline): LGHDT, YNNKEL (reference sequence). The V gene lost 0 bases and the J gene lost 12 bases, with 6 bases spanning the gap. This CDR3 region has 12 residues. The CDR3 is CASSQDWGPLHF. The CDR3 nucleotides are TGTGCCAGCAGCCAAGATTGGGGACCCCTCCACTTT.

V gene TRBV4-1 combines with J gene TRBJ1-4; D unclear. The V gene lost 0 bases and the J gene lost 5 bases, with 10 bases spanning the gap. The CDR3 sequence is 15 residues long. Germline V gives CDR1 MGHRA, CDR2 YSYEKL. In DNA form, the CDR3 reads TGCGCCAGCAGCCAAGATCTACAGAGCAATGAAAAACTGTTTTTT. Encoded protein: CASSQDLQSNEKLFF.

This clonotype was detected a few times. CDR3 amino acids: CASSVEGGALRTDTQYF. CDR3 sequence (DNA): TGTGCCAGCAGCGTAGAAGGGGGGGCCTTAAGAACAGATACGCAGTATTTT. The chain joins TRBV9 to TRBJ2-3; D possibly corresponds to TRBD2 (7 bases). Germline V CDR1 and CDR2: SGDLS, YYNGEE. This CDR3 is 17 amino acids long. Trimming removed 0 bases at V and 3 bases at J, with 17 bases between. The whole variable domain, remainder taken from reference TRBV9 and TRBJ2-3, is DSGVTQTPKHLITATGQRVTLRCSPRSGDLSVYWYQQSLDQGLQFLIQYYNGEERAKGNILERFSAQQFPDLHSELNLSSLELGDSALYFCASSVEGGALRTDTQYFGPGTRLTVL.

This clonotype was detected only a few times. The rearrangement joins TRBV5-5 to TRBJ2-2; the D call may be TRBD1 or TRBD2 (5 bases each). Germline lookup yields CDR1 SGHKS and CDR2 YYEKEE (reference sequence). The CDR3 has 14 residues. V was pared by 2 bases and J by 4 bases, with 9 bases between. CDR3 residues: CASSFRDPTGELFF. The DNA for the CDR3 is TGTGCCAGCAGCTTTCGGGACCCCACCGGGGAGCTGTTTTTT.

The chain has TRBV7-9 and TRBJ2-7; a possible D gene is TRBD1 (6 bases). CDR1 SEHNR and CDR2 FQNEAQ come from the germline V gene (reference sequence). CDR3 length: 15 amino acids. The V end lost 3 bases, the J end lost 1 base, and 13 bases lay between the germline ends. The CDR3 region has the DNA TGTGCCAGCAGCTTCTCCACAGGGTCTTCCTACGAGCAGTACTTC. Protein: CASSFSTGSSYEQYF.

The chain employs TRBV2 and TRBJ1-4; weak D call: TRBD1 (5 bases). The CDR3 sequence is 15 residues long. V dropped 3 bases and J dropped 8 bases, with 16 bases sitting between them. Germline values: CDR1 SNHLY, CDR2 FYNNEI. In DNA, the CDR3 is TGTGCCAGCAGTGAGACGGACACCGTGACCGAAAAACTGTTTTTT. Its translation: CASSETDTVTEKLFF. Drawing the rest from reference TRBV2 and TRBJ1-4, the complete variable domain is EPEVTQTPSHQVTQMGQEVILRCVPISNHLYFYWYRQILGQKVEFLVSFYNNEISEKSEIFDDQFSVERPDGSNFTLKIRSTKLEDSAMYFCASSETDTVTEKLFFGSGTQLSVL.

The V gene is TRBV28, the J gene TRBJ1-3; 9 bases line up with TRBD1. V shed 5 bases, J shed 4 bases, and the junction held 6 bases outside the gene matches. Germline V gene lookup returns CDR1 MDHEN and CDR2 SYDVKM. The CDR3 consists of 15 residues. CDR3 in DNA: TGTGCCAGCAGTCCTCCGGGACAGGGAGGAAACACCATATATTTT. It codes for CASSPPGQGGNTIYF.

This chain links TRBV7-9 with TRBJ2-7, with 7 bases identical to TRBD1. The germline V gene has CDR1 SEHNR and CDR2 FQNEAQ (reference sequence). V was pared by 6 bases and J by 7 bases, with 15 bases of the junction left unmatched. The CDR3 is made up of 15 amino acids. CDR3 loop: CASSPREGQTLEQYF. The CDR3 bases are TGTGCCAGCAGTCCACGAGAGGGACAGACGCTGGAGCAGTACTTC. The whole variable domain, remainder taken from reference TRBV7-9 and TRBJ2-7, is DTGVSQNPRHKITKRGQNVTFRCDPISEHNRLYWYRQTLGQGPEFLTYFQNEAQLEKSRLLSDRFSAERPKGSFSTLEIQRTEQGDSAMYLCASSPREGQTLEQYFGPGTRLTVT.

This clonotype was seen ten or more times. The genes are TRBV4-1 and TRBJ2-3; D is uncertain. V was clipped by 0 bases and J by 4 bases, with 11 bases between them. Germline-derived CDR1 and CDR2 are MGHRA and YSYEKL. The CDR3 is 15 residues long. CDR3 coding DNA: TGCGCCAGCAGCCAAGAGAAGCATTCCGCAGATACGCAGTATTTT. It specifies CASSQEKHSADTQYF.

This clonotype was detected many times. The chain carries TRBV7-9 and TRBJ2-3, with 10 bases fitting TRBD2. CDR1 and CDR2 (germline): SEHNR, FQNEAQ (reference sequence). The CDR3 is made up of 16 amino acids. Losses at the gene ends were 2 bases for V and 5 bases for J; bases not matched to a gene: 7. CDR3: CASSLLLAGVGDTQYF. The CDR3 DNA reads TGTGCCAGCAGCTTATTGCTAGCGGGAGTGGGAGATACGCAGTATTTT.

This clonotype was counted between two and nine times. CDR3 coding DNA: TGTGCTAGTGGCCACGGGGGGGGGAATGAAAAACTGTTTTTT. This encodes CASGHGGGNEKLFF. V usage is TRBV12-5 and J usage is TRBJ1-4; TRBD1 might be the D (5 bases). There are 14 residues in the CDR3. Germline V lookup: CDR1 LGHNT, CDR2 FRNRAP. With 6 bases removed from V and 5 bases from J, the gap between germline ends came to 13 bases.

The sample holds a few counts of this clonotype. In nucleotides, the CDR3 is TGTGCCAGCAGCTTCGATCGTGGGACTAGCGGCTCCTACGAGCAGTACGTC. It is translated as CASSFDRGTSGSYEQYV. The chain combines TRBV5-5 with TRBJ2-7, with 11 bases lining up with TRBD2. V shed 2 bases, J shed 0 bases, and the junction held 7 bases outside the gene matches. The CDR3 spans 17 residues. CDR1 and CDR2 from the germline V gene are SGHKS and YYEKEE (reference sequence).

This clonotype was seen at least ten times. The gene calls are TRBV7-9 and TRBJ2-5; unclear D gene. Germline loops: CDR1 SEHNR, CDR2 FQNEAQ (reference sequence). The V end lost 1 base, the J end lost 3 bases, and 9 bases lay between the germline ends. The CDR3 totals 14 residues. For the CDR3, the DNA is TGTGCCAGCAGCTTAGAGGGTAGAGAAGAGACCCAGTACTTC. This sequence encodes CASSLEGREETQYF.

This chain links TRBV27 with TRBJ1-5; D ambiguous. V shed 2 bases and J shed 2 bases, with 10 bases lying between them. Germline V gives CDR1 MNHEY, CDR2 SMNVEV (reference sequence). CDR3 length: 15 residues. In nucleotides, the CDR3 is TGTGCCAGCAGTTTAGTAGGTAGTGGCAATCAGCCCCAGCATTTT. As protein: CASSLVGSGNQPQHF.